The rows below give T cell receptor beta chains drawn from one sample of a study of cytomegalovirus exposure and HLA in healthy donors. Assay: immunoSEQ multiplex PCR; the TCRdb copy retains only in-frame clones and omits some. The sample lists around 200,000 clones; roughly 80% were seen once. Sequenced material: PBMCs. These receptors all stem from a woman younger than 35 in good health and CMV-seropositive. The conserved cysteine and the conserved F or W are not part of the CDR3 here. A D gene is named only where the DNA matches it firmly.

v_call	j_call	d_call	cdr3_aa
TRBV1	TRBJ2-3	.	TSSQGTSGVTDTQY
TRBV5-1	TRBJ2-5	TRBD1	ASSSTFPGQVYQETQY
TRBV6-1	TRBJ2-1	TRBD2	ASSFGGGKNEQF
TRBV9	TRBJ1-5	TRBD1	ASSGQGDQPQH
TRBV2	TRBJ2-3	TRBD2	ASRGLAGETDTQY
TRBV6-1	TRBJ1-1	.	ASCRGVNTEAF
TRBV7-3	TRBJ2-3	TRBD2	ASSPGTSGTQY
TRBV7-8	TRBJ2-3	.	ASSFGGTDTQY
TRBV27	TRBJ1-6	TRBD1	ASSPQTGISPLH
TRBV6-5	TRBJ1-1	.	ASSYLTAGTTEAF
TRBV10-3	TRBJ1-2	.	ATPREGIPGYT
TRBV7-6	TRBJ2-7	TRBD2	ASSLAPRRGTSYEQY
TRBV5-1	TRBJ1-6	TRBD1	ASSSGQDNSPLH
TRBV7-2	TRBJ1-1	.	ASSFDALTGNTEAF
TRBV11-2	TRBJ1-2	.	ASSPRFAVGYT
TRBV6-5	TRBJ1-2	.	ASSYHSNYGYT
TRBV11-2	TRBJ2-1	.	ASSFQGLPLDEQF
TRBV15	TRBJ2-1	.	AIQGNEQF
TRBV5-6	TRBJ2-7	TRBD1	ASSPGQVAYEQY
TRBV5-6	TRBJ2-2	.	ASSLSGLPTGELF
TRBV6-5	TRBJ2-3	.	ASSSQGSDTQY
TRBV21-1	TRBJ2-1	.	ASSMGRGFWSYNEQF
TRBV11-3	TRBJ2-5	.	ASSPGGVERQETQY
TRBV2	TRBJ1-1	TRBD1	ASKRQGWRTEAF
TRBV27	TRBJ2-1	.	ASRTGLNSYNEQF
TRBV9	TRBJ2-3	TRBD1	ASSGGTGGRSDTQY
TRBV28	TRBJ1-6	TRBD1	ASRTGTNSPLH
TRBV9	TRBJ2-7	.	AYSSYEQY
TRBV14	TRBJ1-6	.	ASSQRRSSYNSPLH
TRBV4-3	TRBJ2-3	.	ASSVGGLADTQY
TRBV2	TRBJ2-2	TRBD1	ASSESGGTGELF
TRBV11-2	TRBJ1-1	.	ASSFETGRVTEAF
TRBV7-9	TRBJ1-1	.	ASSLDPGNTEAF
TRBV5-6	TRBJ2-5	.	ASSALASLETQY
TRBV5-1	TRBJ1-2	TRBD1	ASSVQGAIGGYT
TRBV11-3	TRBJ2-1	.	ASSFGTSGGDEQF
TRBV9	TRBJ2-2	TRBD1	ASYYPRAQGAPGELF
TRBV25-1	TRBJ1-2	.	ASSERYRDYGYT
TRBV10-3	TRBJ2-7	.	AISEYQSGEQY
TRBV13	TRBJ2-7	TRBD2	ASSYGTSGYEQY
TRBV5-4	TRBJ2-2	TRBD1	ASSPGDRDTGELF
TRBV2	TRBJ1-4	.	ASTGQGTNEKLF
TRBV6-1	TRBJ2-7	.	ASSEGGGDRQY
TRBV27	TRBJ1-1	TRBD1	ASSLSTGQRAF
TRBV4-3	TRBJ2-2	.	ASSQGRFGGELF